The next 5 T cell receptor beta chains were all read from a single sample in a study of blood T cell repertoires in COVID-19. Clones were read by immunoSEQ multiplex PCR, and TCRdb kept only the in-frame ones, dropping some. The sample has 200,000 to 250,000 clones, roughly 85% seen once. Sample: PBMCs or T cells enriched from blood (not recorded which). These receptors all stem from a woman aged 40 to 55 who had been exposed to COVID-19.

The chain combines TRBV5-4 with TRBJ2-1; the match to TRBD2 covers 9 bases. CDR1 is SGHNT and CDR2 is YYREEE in the germline V gene (reference sequence). The CDR3 is 15 amino acids. V lost 1 base and J lost 7; bases outside the gene matches: 6. CDR3 sequence (DNA): TGTGCCAGCAGCTTGCGGCTAGCGGGGCGGAATGAGCAGTTCTTC. Translated: CASSLRLAGRNEQFF. Full variable domain (remainder filled in from reference TRBV5-4 and TRBJ2-1): ETGVTQSPTHLIKTRGQQVTLRCSSQSGHNTVSWYQQALGQGPQFIFQYYREEENGRGNFPPRFSGLQFPNYSSELNVNALELDDSALYLCASSLRLAGRNEQFFGPGTRLTVL.

The chain is built from TRBV4-3 and TRBJ1-4, with TRBD1 matching 8 bases. The germline V gene has CDR1 LGHNA and CDR2 YSLEER. CDR3 length: 15 residues. The V gene end was trimmed by 3 bases and the J gene end by 5 bases; junction bases not matched to a gene: 5. In DNA form, the CDR3 reads TGCGCCAGCAGCCAGCCCCGGGACAGGAATGAAAAACTGTTTTTT. Translation gives CASSQPRDRNEKLFF.

The V gene is TRBV11-3, the J gene TRBJ2-1; 11 bases line up with TRBD1. Germline V lookup: CDR1 SGHNT, CDR2 YENEEA. The V and J ends lost 5 bases and 8 bases, in that order; junction bases with no gene match: 11. The CDR3 sequence is 16 residues long. The CDR3 DNA sequence: TGTGCCAGCAGCCCTAGGGGGGGACAGGGGGTTCATGAGCAGTTCTTC. As protein: CASSPRGGQGVHEQFF.

V usage is TRBV5-5 and J usage is TRBJ2-5, with a tentative D call TRBD2 (6 bases). The germline CDR1 and CDR2 sequences are SGHKS and YYEKEE (reference sequence). With 3 bases removed from V and 5 bases from J, the gap between germline ends came to 20 bases. This CDR3 comprises 16 residues. CDR3 DNA: TGTGCCAGCAGCTCGAGTTTGAGGAGGGTGGAGGAGACCCAGTACTTC. Its protein is CASSSSLRRVEETQYF.

The chain recombines TRBV12-3 or TRBV12-4 with TRBJ1-2, with D unclear. Trimming took off 9 bases at V and 1 base at J, with 12 bases between the two ends. The CDR3 runs 13 residues. CDR3 in amino acids: CASRSPNNYGYTF. The CDR3 region has the DNA TGTGCCAGTCGGTCCCCCAATAACTATGGCTACACCTTC.